The 8 T cell receptor beta chains presented below share a single source sample, sequenced in a study of blood T cell repertoires in COVID-19. Profiled with immunoSEQ multiplex PCR; TCRdb holds only in-frame clones, not every one. The data contain 150,000 to 200,000 clones, roughly 90% of them seen just once; the ten biggest clones take up approximately 0.5%. Sequenced material: peripheral blood. These TCRs come from a man in his forties or fifties with acute or convalescent COVID-19.

This clone was seen a single time. Additional DNA sequences in this sample encode the identical CDR3. The chain carries TRBV18 and TRBJ2-3, with 9 bases matching TRBD2. The CDR3 consists of 15 residues. Germline CDR1 KGHSH, CDR2 LQKENI. V was pared by 0 bases and J by 4 bases, with 2 bases of the junction left unmatched. The CDR3 bases are TGTGCCAGCTCACCACCGGGACTAGCCGCAGATACGCAGTATTTT. This translates into CASSPPGLAADTQYF.

V usage is TRBV15 and J usage is TRBJ1-1; 7 bases match TRBD1. This CDR3 is built from 18 residues. The germline CDR1 and CDR2 sequences are LNHNV and YYDKDF (reference sequence). Trimming at V came to 0 bases and at J to 1 base, leaving 11 bases not matched to a gene. CDR3 DNA sequence: TGTGCCACCAGCAGAGATAGACAGGGTTGGAGACCGAACACTGAAGCTTTCTTT. Its protein product is CATSRDRQGWRPNTEAFF.

The chain couples TRBV4-2 to TRBJ1-5; D is possibly TRBD1 (5 bases). CDR1 is LGHNA and CDR2 is YNFKEQ in the germline V gene. The CDR3 is 15 amino acids. Trimming cost V 2 bases and J 2 bases, with 10 bases left between them. The DNA for the CDR3 is TGTGCCAGCAGCCAAAGTTTAGGGGGCAATCAGCCCCAGCATTTT. Translated, it gives CASSQSLGGNQPQHF.

The chain recombines TRBV6-5 with TRBJ2-2; 10 positions match TRBD2. V gave up 5 bases and J gave up 1 base; unmatched junction bases: 1. Germline V gives CDR1 MNHEY, CDR2 SVGAGI. The CDR3 covers 15 residues. The CDR3, as DNA: TGTGCCAGCAGTCAGCGGGGGGGGAACACCGGGGAGCTGTTTTTT. Translated: CASSQRGGNTGELFF.

The chain uses TRBV7-9 and TRBJ1-5; the match to TRBD1 covers 7 bases. After removal of 1 base from V and 0 bases from J, the junction contained 3 bases not matched to a gene. The CDR3 spans 16 residues. The V gene's germline CDR1 is SEHNR and CDR2 FQNEAQ (reference sequence). In DNA form, the CDR3 reads TGTGCCAGCAGCTTAGGGGGGACAGATAGCAATCAGCCCCAGCATTTT. Translated, it gives CASSLGGTDSNQPQHF. Full variable domain (remainder filled in from reference TRBV7-9 and TRBJ1-5): DTGVSQNPRHKITKRGQNVTFRCDPISEHNRLYWYRQTLGQGPEFLTYFQNEAQLEKSRLLSDRFSAERPKGSFSTLEIQRTEQGDSAMYLCASSLGGTDSNQPQHFGDGTRLSIL.

V and J are TRBV5-4 and TRBJ2-7; TRBD2 might be the D (6 bases). Trimming stripped 4 bases from V and 2 bases from J, with 13 bases between. This CDR3 has 14 amino acids. Germline V lookup: CDR1 SGHNT, CDR2 YYREEE (reference sequence). CDR3: CASSKSGSTYEQYF. The CDR3 coding sequence is TGTGCCAGCAGCAAAAGCGGGTCCACCTACGAGCAGTACTTC.

V usage is TRBV19 and J usage is TRBJ2-1; TRBD2 aligns across 12 bases. The CDR3 has 14 residues. Germline V gene data show CDR1 as LNHDA and CDR2 as SQIVND (reference sequence). Losses at the gene ends were 4 bases for V and 7 bases for J; bases not matched to a gene: 2. The CDR3 reads CASSTSGRGNEQFF. The CDR3 coding sequence is TGTGCCAGTAGTACTAGCGGGAGGGGTAATGAGCAGTTCTTC.

The rearrangement uses TRBV6-1 and TRBJ1-2; D is unresolved. Germline V gene data show CDR1 as MNHNS and CDR2 as SASEGT. V was clipped by 1 base and J by 0 bases, with 9 bases between them. The CDR3 is 15 residues long. CDR3 sequence: CASSEVSLTNYGYTF. Written as DNA, the CDR3 is TGTGCCAGCAGTGAAGTCTCTCTTACTAACTATGGCTACACCTTC.